Below are 28 T cell receptor beta chains sequenced from a single sample in a study of T cells expressing NK-cell markers. TCRdb reprocessed the 5' RACE reads, keeping one entry per CDR3 protein, no DNA. The sample totals about 150,000 distinct CDR3 sequences. What was sequenced was blood T cells: a sorted CD56 or NKG2C T cell subset, CD4+ or CD8+ T cells, or bulk PBMC T cells (not recorded which). The receptors here all came from a woman between 50 and 59 years old in good health.

The chain carries TRBV24-1 and TRBJ2-3; TCRdb outputs TRBD1, but without DNA this stays unchecked. Germline V CDR1 and CDR2: KGHDR, SFDVKD. The CDR3 is made up of 16 amino acids. The CDR3 spells CATSLPGESSTDTQYF.

This rearrangement joins TRBV10-2 to TRBJ2-5; the D gene TCRdb calls, TRBD2, cannot be checked with no DNA. The CDR3 consists of 14 residues. CDR1 and CDR2 (germline): WSHSY, SAAADI. The CDR3 sequence is CASTQTSGQETQYF.

The gene calls are TRBV27 and TRBJ2-5; as DNA is missing, the TRBD2 call by TCRdb cannot be tested. The CDR3 spans 16 residues. Germline assignment: CDR1 MNHEY and CDR2 SMNVEV (reference sequence). CDR3 in amino acids: CASSLYPAGVPETQYF.

The CDR3 loop is CSVEVISRVMPFQETQYF. The chain employs TRBV29-1 and TRBJ2-5; the D call of TRBD1 rests on TCRdb alone, since no DNA is present to check it. There are 18 residues in the CDR3. Per the germline V gene, CDR1 is SQVTM and CDR2 is ANQGSEA.

V is TRBV7-3 and J is TRBJ2-1; checking the TCRdb D call of TRBD1 is not possible without DNA. CDR3 size: 15 residues. Germline CDR1 is SGHTA and CDR2 is FQGTGA. CDR3 loop: CASSLGHQGVNEQFF.

V and J are TRBV10-1 and TRBJ2-5; TCRdb selects TRBD2, and the lack of DNA leaves this call unchecked. Germline V gives CDR1 WNHNN, CDR2 SYGVQD (reference sequence). The CDR3 sequence is 17 residues long. This CDR3 is CASSSGRGNWDQETQYF.

This chain links TRBV6-1 with TRBJ1-4; checking the TCRdb D call of TRBD1 is not possible without DNA. Germline values: CDR1 MNHNS, CDR2 SASEGT. CDR3 length equals 15 residues. CDR3 residues: CASSEEATGSEKLFF.

The chain links TRBV29-1 to TRBJ2-3; TCRdb lists TRBD2, though no DNA is available to test this call. The length of the CDR3 is 17 residues. Germline values: CDR1 SQVTM, CDR2 ANQGSEA. The CDR3 loop reads CSVEGAGVPLPLGTQYF.

The V call is TRBV27, the J call TRBJ1-1. The CDR3 covers 15 residues. The germline CDR1 and CDR2 sequences are MNHEY and SMNVEV (reference sequence). The CDR3 spells CASSKLQGSNTEAFF.

This chain joins TRBV5-1 and TRBJ1-4. CDR3 size: 15 residues. The germline gives CDR1 SGHRS, CDR2 YFSETQ. The CDR3: CASSLGGSGNEKLFF.

J is TRBJ1-1 and V is TRBV5-5; TCRdb's D call of TRBD1 is untestable without DNA. CDR3 length equals 13 residues. Germline V gives CDR1 SGHKS, CDR2 YYEKEE (reference sequence). The CDR3 loop is CASSLGGALEAFF.

The chain uses TRBV27 and TRBJ2-2; the D gene TCRdb calls, TRBD2, cannot be checked with no DNA. CDR1 is MNHEY, CDR2 SMNVEV, per germline (reference sequence). This CDR3 comprises 17 residues. The CDR3 here is CASGGVAGISNTGELFF.

The chain joins TRBV19 to TRBJ1-2; TCRdb's D gene call, TRBD1, goes unchecked for lack of DNA. The CDR3 totals 14 residues. Germline V gene lookup returns CDR1 LNHDA and CDR2 SQIVND (reference sequence). The CDR3 sequence is CASSYVQGDYGYTF.

The chain combines TRBV7-6 with TRBJ2-7; there is no DNA to check the TCRdb D call of TRBD1. Germline CDR1 SGHVS, CDR2 FNYEAQ. The CDR3 is 15 amino acids. The CDR3 spells CASSLLEGGSYEQYF.

The chain couples TRBV4-1 to TRBJ2-7; without DNA, the TCRdb call of TRBD1 cannot be checked. Germline V CDR1 and CDR2: MGHRA, YSYEKL. The CDR3 contains 15 residues. This chain's CDR3 is CASSQEGTGRNEQYF.

The V call is TRBV12-3 or TRBV12-4, the J call TRBJ1-2; TCRdb outputs TRBD1, but without DNA this stays unchecked. The CDR3 contains 15 residues. CDR3 sequence reads: CASSSNPGGNYGYTF.

This sequence joins TRBV4-1 and TRBJ1-2; checking the TCRdb D call of TRBD1 is not possible without DNA. The length of the CDR3 is 16 residues. Germline CDR1 is MGHRA and CDR2 is YSYEKL. The CDR3 reads CASSPLGEGGEYGYTF.

The chain uses TRBV12-5 and TRBJ2-1; TCRdb calls TRBD1, which cannot be checked without DNA. The germline gives CDR1 LGHNT, CDR2 FRNRAP. The CDR3 extends over 13 amino acids. The CDR3 here is CASGYGTGYEQFF.

The V gene is TRBV7-9, the J gene TRBJ2-2; no DNA is available, so the TRBD1 call from TCRdb remains unchecked. This CDR3 has 15 amino acids. From germline, CDR1 is SEHNR and CDR2 FQNEAQ (reference sequence). The CDR3 is CASSLVQGYTGELFF.

This chain joins TRBV12-5 and TRBJ2-2; TCRdb indicates TRBD1, and absent DNA this call remains unverified. Germline CDR1 and CDR2: LGHNT and FRNRAP. The length of the CDR3 is 16 residues. CDR3 sequence: CASGLDLDRPPGELFF. The variable domain in full, completed from reference TRBV12-5 and TRBJ2-2, reads DARVTQTPRHKVTEMGQEVTMRCQPILGHNTVFWYRQTMMQGLELLAYFRNRAPLDDSGMPKDRFSAEMPDATLATLKIQPSEPRDSAVYFCASGLDLDRPPGELFFGEGSRLTVL.

The V and J genes are TRBV30 and TRBJ2-1; absent DNA, TCRdb's TRBD2 call cannot be checked. This CDR3 contains 13 residues. Germline V gene sequence: CDR1 GTSNPN, CDR2 SVGIG (reference sequence). The CDR3 region is CAWTIGAPNEQFF. Filled out from reference TRBV30 and TRBJ2-1, the complete variable domain reads SQTIHQWPATLVQPVGSPLSLECTVEGTSNPNLYWYRQAAGRGLQLLFYSVGIGQISSEVPQNLSASRPQDRQFILSSKKLLLSDSGFYLCAWTIGAPNEQFFGPGTRLTVL.

The chain uses TRBV27 and TRBJ2-3; the D call from TCRdb, TRBD1, cannot be confirmed without DNA. The CDR3 runs 14 residues. Germline CDR1 reads MNHEY; CDR2 reads SMNVEV (reference sequence). The CDR3 loop reads CASSFGRLAHTQYF.

The J gene is TRBJ1-2, the V gene TRBV29-1; TCRdb calls TRBD1, which cannot be checked without DNA. Germline CDR1 SQVTM, CDR2 ANQGSEA. The CDR3 has 15 amino acids. CDR3 protein: CSVEKIGTGAYGYTF.

V and J are TRBV27 and TRBJ2-7; as DNA is missing, the TRBD1 call by TCRdb cannot be tested. The CDR3 is 13 residues long. Germline CDR1 reads MNHEY; CDR2 reads SMNVEV (reference sequence). The CDR3 loop is CASSPGHVYEQYF.

The chain recombines TRBV15 with TRBJ2-7. The germline V gene encodes CDR1 LNHNV and CDR2 YYDKDF (reference sequence). The CDR3 spans 12 residues. The CDR3: CATSRVGHEQYF.

The rearrangement uses TRBV27 and TRBJ2-1; the TCRdb call, TRBD1, lacks DNA for checking. This CDR3 region has 15 residues. Germline values: CDR1 MNHEY, CDR2 SMNVEV (reference sequence). The CDR3: CASSLRSPSGDEQFF.

V gene TRBV6-1 combines with J gene TRBJ2-7. This CDR3 region has 16 residues. CDR1 is MNHNS, CDR2 SASEGT, per germline. CDR3 residues: CASSPNWADEMLGQYF.

This chain uses TRBV4-1 with TRBJ1-2; TCRdb picks TRBD1, but there is no DNA to check that call. The CDR3 runs to 18 residues. From germline, CDR1 is MGHRA and CDR2 YSYEKL. This chain's CDR3 is CASSQGAGQGTTNYGYTF.